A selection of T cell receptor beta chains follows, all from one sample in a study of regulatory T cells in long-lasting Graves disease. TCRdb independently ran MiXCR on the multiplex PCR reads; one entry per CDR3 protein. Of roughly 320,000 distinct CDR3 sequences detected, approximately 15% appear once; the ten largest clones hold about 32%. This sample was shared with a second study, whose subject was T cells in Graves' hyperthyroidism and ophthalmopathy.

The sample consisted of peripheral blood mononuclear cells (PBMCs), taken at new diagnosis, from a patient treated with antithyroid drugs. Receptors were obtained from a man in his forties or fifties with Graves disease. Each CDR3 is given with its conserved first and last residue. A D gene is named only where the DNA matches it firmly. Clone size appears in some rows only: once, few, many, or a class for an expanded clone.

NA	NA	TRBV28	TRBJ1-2	CASSPRWKRGDYTF	TGTGCCAGCAGTCCCCGGTGGAAGCGGGGCGACTACACCTTC
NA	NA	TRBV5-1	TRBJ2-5	CASSPNLETQYF	TGCGCCAGCAGCCCGAATCTGGAGACCCAGTACTTC
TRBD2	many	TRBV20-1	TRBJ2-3	CSATRLAGVSTDTQYF	TGCAGTGCTACTCGACTAGCGGGGGTTAGCACAGATACGCAGTATTTT
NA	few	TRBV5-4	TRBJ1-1	CASSSDPELGAFF	TGTGCCAGCAGCTCTGACCCTGAACTCGGGGCTTTCTTT
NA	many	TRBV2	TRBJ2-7	CASRDLQGPYEQYF	TGTGCCAGCAGGGATCTACAGGGACCCTACGAGCAGTACTTC
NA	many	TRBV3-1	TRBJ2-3	CASSQEWGKSFRPGTQYF	TGTGCCAGCAGCCAAGAATGGGGAAAGTCCTTTCGGCCGGGTACGCAGTATTTT
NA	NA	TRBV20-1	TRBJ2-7	CSARAHKSSYEQYF	TGCAGTGCTAGAGCCCACAAGAGCTCCTACGAGCAGTACTTC
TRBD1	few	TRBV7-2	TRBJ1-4	CASAKTGKAEKLFF	TGTGCCAGCGCGAAGACAGGGAAGGCTGAAAAACTGTTTTTT
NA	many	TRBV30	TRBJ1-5	CAWSRQSNQPQHF	TGTGCCTGGAGTCGCCAGAGCAATCAGCCCCAGCATTTT
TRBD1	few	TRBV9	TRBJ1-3	CASSVGGGQPGNTIYF	TGTGCCAGCAGCGTAGGGGGGGGACAGCCTGGAAACACCATATATTTT
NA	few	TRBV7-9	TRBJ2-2	CASSFGKLGRPSGPTEAGELFF	TGTGCCAGCAGCTTCGGTAAATTGGGACGGCCTTCGGGACCGACCGAGGCCGGGGAGCTGTTTTTT
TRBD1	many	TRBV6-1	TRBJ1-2	CASSESGTAYGYTF	TGTGCCAGCAGTGAATCCGGGACAGCCTATGGCTACACCTTC
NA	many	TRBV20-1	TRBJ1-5	CSATQGVGNQPQHF	TGCAGTGCAACCCAGGGAGTTGGCAATCAGCCCCAGCATTTT
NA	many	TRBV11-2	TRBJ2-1	CASSPQGNEQFF	TGTGCCAGCAGCCCCCAAGGCAATGAGCAGTTCTTC
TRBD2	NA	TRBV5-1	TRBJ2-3	CASSLAIAGGLGTQYF	TGCGCCAGCAGCTTGGCGATAGCGGGGGGGCTTGGTACGCAGTATTTT
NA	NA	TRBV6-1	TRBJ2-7	CASSRPGQVNYEQYF	TGTGCCAGCAGCCGTCCGGGACAAGTGAACTACGAGCAGTACTTC
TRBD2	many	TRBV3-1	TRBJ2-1	CASSQQASGGFSFF	TGTGCCAGCAGCCAACAGGCTAGCGGGGGGTTTTCGTTCTTC
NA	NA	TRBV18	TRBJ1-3	CASSPNFNSGNTIYF	TGTGCCAGCTCACCAAACTTTAACTCTGGAAACACCATATATTTT
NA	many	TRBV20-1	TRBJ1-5	CSARVSAGPQHF	TGCAGTGCTAGAGTCAGTGCAGGCCCCCAGCATTTT
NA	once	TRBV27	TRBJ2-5	CASSSLRVFDETQYF	TGTGCCAGCAGTTCCCTCAGGGTCTTCGATGAGACCCAGTACTTC
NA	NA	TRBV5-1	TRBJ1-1	CASSFEGTEAFF	TGCGCCAGCAGCTTTGAGGGCACTGAAGCTTTCTTT
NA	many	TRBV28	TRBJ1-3	CASSLGTFSGNTIYF	TGTGCCAGCAGTTTGGGTACCTTCTCTGGAAACACCATATATTTT
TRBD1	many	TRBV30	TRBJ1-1	CAWSQDRDTEAFF	TGTGCCTGGAGCCAGGACAGGGACACTGAAGCTTTCTTT
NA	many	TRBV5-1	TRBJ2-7	CASSLNSWTNEQYF	TGCGCCAGCAGCTTGAATTCTTGGACTAACGAGCAGTACTTC
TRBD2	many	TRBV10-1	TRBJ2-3	CARRLAGGVADTQYF	TGCGCCAGAAGACTAGCGGGGGGGGTCGCAGATACGCAGTATTTT
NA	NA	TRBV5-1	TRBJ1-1	CASSLVRTAEAFF	TGCGCCAGCAGCTTGGTGAGGACAGCGGAAGCTTTCTTT